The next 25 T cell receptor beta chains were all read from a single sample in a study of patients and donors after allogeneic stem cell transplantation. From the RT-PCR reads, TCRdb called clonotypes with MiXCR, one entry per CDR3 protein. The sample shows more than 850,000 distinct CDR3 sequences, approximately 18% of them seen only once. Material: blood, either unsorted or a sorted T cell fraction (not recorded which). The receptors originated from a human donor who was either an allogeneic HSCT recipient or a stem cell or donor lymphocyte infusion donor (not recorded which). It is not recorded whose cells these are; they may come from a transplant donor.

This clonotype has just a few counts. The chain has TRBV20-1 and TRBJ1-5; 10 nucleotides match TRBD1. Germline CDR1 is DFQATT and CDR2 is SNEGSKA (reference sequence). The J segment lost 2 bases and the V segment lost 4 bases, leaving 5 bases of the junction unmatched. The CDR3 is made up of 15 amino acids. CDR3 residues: CSAKIGQGGNQPQHF. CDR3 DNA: TGCAGTGCTAAAATCGGACAGGGGGGCAATCAGCCCCAGCATTTT.

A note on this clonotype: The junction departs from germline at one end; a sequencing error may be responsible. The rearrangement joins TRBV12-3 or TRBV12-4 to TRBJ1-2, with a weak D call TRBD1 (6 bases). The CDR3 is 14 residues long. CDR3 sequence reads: CPSSLSGAAYGYTF. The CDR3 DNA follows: TGTCCCAGCAGTTTATCAGGGGCGGCCTATGGCTACACCTTC.

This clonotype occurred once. CDR3 protein: CASSFNPGLAATDTQYF. In DNA form, the CDR3 reads TGTGCCAGCAGCTTCAACCCGGGACTAGCGGCAACAGATACGCAGTATTTT. The chain joins TRBV7-2 to TRBJ2-3, with 11 positions matching TRBD2. V lost 3 bases and J lost 3; bases outside the gene matches: 8. The CDR3 is 17 residues long. Germline V lookup: CDR1 SGHTA, CDR2 FQGNSA. The full variable domain, its missing parts supplied by reference TRBV7-2 and TRBJ2-3, is GAGVSQSPSNKVTEKGKDVELRCDPISGHTALYWYRQSLGQGLEFLIYFQGNSAPDKSGLPSDRFSAERTGGSVSTLTIQRTQQEDSAVYLCASSFNPGLAATDTQYFGPGTRLTVL.

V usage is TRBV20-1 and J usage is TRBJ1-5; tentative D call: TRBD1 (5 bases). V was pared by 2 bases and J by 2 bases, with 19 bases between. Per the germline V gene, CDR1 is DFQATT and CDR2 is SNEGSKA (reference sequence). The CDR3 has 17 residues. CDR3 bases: TGCAGTGCTAGAAACAGATTGGGGGGGAATGGCAATCAGCCCCAGCATTTT. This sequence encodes CSARNRLGGNGNQPQHF.

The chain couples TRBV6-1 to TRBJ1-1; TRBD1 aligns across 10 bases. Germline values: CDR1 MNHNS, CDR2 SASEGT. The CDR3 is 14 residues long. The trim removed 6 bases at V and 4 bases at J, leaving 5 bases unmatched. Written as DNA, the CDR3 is TGTGCCAGCAGAGACAGGGGGCGAAGCACTGAAGCTTTCTTT. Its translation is CASRDRGRSTEAFF.

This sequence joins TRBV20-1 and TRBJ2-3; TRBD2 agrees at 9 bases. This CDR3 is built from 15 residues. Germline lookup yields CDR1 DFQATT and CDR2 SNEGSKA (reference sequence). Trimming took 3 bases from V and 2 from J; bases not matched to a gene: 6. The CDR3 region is CSASPLAGITDTQYF. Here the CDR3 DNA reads TGCAGTGCTAGCCCCCTAGCGGGAATCACAGATACGCAGTATTTT.

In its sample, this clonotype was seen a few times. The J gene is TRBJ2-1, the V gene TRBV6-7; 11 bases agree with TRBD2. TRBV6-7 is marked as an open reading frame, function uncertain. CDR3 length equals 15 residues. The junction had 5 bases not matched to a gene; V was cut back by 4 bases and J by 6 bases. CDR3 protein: CASSFSGRASNEQFF. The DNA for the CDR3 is TGTGCCAGCAGTTTTAGCGGGAGGGCCTCCAATGAGCAGTTCTTC.

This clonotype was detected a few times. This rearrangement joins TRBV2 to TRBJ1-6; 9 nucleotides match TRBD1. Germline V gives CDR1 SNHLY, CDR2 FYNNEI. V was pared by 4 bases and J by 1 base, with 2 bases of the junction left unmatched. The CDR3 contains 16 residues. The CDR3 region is CASSGTGASYNSPLHF. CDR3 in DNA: TGTGCCAGCAGTGGGACAGGGGCGTCCTATAATTCACCCCTCCACTTT.

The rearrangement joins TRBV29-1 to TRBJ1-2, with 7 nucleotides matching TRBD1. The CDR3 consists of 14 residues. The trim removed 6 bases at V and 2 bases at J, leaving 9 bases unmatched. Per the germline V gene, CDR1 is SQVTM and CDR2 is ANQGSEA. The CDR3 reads CSVARDSPNYGYTF. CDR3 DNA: TGCAGCGTGGCCAGGGACAGCCCAAACTATGGCTACACCTTC.

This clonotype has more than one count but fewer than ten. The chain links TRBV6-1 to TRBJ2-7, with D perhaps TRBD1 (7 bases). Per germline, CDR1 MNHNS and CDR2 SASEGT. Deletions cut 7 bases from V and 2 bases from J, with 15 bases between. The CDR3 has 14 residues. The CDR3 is CASTWGDSTYEQYF. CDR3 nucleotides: TGTGCCAGCACCTGGGGGGACAGTACCTACGAGCAGTACTTC.

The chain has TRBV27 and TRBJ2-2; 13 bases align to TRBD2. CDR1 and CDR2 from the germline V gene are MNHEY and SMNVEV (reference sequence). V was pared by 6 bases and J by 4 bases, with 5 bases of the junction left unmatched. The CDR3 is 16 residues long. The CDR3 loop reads CASRLAGGPSTGELFF. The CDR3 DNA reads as TGTGCCAGCAGACTAGCGGGAGGGCCCTCCACCGGGGAGCTGTTTTTT.

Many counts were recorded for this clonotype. CDR3 amino acids: CASRPSARKDEQFF. The CDR3 DNA is TGTGCCAGCAGGCCATCTGCTAGGAAGGATGAGCAGTTCTTC. V is TRBV3-1 and J is TRBJ2-1; D not resolved. V lost 6 bases and J lost 8, with 17 bases in between. The CDR3 extends over 14 amino acids. In germline, CDR1 is LGHDT, CDR2 YNNKEL (reference sequence).

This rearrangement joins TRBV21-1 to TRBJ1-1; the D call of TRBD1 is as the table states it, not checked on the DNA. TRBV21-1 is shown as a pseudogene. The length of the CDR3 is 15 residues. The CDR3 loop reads CASSKLVGVNTEAFF. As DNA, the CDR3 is TGTGCCAGCAGCAAATTGGTAGGGGTGAACACTGAAGCTTTCTTT.

The CDR3 loop is CASSLPNPVNEQFF. The DNA of the CDR3 is TGTGCCAGCAGTCTCCCTAACCCGGTCAATGAGCAGTTCTTC. The chain carries TRBV6-1 and TRBJ2-1; no clear D. CDR3 length: 14 residues. Deletions cut 5 bases from V and 6 bases from J, with 14 bases between. The V gene's germline CDR1 is MNHNS and CDR2 SASEGT.

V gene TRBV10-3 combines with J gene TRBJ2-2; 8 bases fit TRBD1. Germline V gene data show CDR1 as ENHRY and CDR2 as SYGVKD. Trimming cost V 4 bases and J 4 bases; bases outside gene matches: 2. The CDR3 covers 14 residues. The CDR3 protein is CAISGQGLTGELFF. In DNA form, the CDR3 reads TGTGCCATCAGTGGACAGGGGCTCACCGGGGAGCTGTTTTTT.

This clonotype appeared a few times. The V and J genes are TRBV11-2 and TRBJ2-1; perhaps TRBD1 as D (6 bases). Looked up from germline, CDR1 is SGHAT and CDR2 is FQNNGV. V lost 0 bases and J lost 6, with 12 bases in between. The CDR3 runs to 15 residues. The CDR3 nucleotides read TGTGCCAGCAGCTTAGAGTGGGAAGGGGGCAATGAGCAGTTCTTC. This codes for CASSLEWEGGNEQFF.

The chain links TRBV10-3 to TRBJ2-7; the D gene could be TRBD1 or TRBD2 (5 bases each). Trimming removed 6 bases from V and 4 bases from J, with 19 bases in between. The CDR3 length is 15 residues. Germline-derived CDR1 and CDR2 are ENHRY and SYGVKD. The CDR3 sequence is CAIRGTRDQGYEQYF. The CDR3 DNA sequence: TGTGCCATCAGGGGCACTCGGGACCAGGGATACGAGCAGTACTTC.

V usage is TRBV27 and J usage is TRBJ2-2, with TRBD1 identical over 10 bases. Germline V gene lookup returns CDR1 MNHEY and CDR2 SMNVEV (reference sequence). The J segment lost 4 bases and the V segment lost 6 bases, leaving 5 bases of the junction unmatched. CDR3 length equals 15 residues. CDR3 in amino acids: CASRERTGGTGELFF. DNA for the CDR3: TGTGCCAGCAGGGAACGGACAGGGGGCACCGGGGAGCTGTTTTTT.

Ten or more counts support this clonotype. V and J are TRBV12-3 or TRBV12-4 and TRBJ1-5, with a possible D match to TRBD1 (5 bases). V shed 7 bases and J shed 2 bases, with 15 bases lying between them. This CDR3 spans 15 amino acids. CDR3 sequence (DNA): TGTGCCAGCACCGGGGCGGGGGTTGGCAATCAGCCCCAGCATTTT. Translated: CASTGAGVGNQPQHF.

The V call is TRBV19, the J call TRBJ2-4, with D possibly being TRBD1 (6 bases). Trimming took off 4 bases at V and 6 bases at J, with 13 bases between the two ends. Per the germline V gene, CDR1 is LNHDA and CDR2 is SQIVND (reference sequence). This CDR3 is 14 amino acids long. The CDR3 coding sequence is TGTGCCAGTAGTAACGCCGGGACACCAAACATTCAGTACTTC. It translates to CASSNAGTPNIQYF.

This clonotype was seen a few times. CDR3 region: CASSKALPGPYGYTF. In nucleotides, the CDR3 is TGTGCCAGCAGCAAAGCGCTCCCGGGGCCCTACGGCTACACCTTC. V usage is TRBV21-1 and J usage is TRBJ1-2; TRBD1, the table's D call, lacks a check against the DNA. TRBV21-1 is noted as a pseudogene. The CDR3 loop spans 15 amino acids.

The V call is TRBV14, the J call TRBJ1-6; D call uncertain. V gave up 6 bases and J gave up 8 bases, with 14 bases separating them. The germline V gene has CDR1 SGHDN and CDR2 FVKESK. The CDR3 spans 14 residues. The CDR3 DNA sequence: TGTGCCAGCAGTCATGGGGAAGCGTATTCACCCCTCCACTTT. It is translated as CASSHGEAYSPLHF.

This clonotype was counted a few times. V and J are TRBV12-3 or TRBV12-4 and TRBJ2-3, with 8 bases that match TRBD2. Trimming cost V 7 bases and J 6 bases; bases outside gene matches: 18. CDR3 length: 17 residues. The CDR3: CASTLPPRRGEGDTQYF. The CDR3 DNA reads TGTGCCAGCACCCTACCCCCGAGGCGGGGGGAGGGGGATACGCAGTATTTT.

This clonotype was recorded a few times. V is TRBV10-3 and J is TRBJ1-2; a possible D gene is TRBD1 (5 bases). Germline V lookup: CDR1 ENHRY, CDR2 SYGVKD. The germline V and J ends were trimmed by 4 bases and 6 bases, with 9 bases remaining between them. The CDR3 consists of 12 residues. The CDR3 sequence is CAISGWGDGYTF. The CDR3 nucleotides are TGTGCCATCAGTGGTTGGGGGGATGGCTACACCTTC.

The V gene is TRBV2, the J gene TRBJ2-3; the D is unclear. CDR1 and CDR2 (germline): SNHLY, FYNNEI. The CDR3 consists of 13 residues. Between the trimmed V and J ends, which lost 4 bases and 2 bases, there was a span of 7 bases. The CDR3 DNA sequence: TGTGCCAGCAGTGCCGCCCACACAGATACGCAGTATTTT. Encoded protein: CASSAAHTDTQYF.